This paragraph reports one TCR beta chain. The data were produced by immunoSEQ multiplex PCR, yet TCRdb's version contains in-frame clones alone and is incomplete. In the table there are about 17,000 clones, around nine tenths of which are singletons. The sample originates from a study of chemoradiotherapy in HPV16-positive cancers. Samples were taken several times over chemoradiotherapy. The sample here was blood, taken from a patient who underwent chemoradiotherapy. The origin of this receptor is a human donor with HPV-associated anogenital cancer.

The CDR3 DNA reads TGTGCCAGCGGACGGGGGTTCCAAGAGACCCAGTACTTC. The encoded protein is CASGRGFQETQYF. J is TRBJ2-5 and V is TRBV6-1; TRBD2 might be the D (6 bases). The CDR3 is made up of 13 amino acids. Trimming cost V 8 bases and J 1 base, with 11 bases left between them. Germline values: CDR1 MNHNS, CDR2 SASEGT.